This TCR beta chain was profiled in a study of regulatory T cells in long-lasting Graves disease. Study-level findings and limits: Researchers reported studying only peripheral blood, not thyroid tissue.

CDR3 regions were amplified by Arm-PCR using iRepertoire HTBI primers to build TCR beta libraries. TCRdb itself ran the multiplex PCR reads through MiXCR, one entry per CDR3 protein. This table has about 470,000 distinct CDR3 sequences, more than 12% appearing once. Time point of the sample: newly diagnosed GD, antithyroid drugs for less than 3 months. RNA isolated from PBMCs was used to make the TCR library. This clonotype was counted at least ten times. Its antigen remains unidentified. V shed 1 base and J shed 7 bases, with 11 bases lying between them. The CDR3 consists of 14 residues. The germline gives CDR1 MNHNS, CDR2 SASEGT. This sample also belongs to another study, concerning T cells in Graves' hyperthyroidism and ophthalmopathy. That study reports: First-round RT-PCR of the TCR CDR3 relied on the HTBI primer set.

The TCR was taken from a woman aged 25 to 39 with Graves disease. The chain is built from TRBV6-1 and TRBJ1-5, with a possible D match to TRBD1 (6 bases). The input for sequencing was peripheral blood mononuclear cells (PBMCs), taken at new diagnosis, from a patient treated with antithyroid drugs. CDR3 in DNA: TGTGCCAGCAGTGAAGTCTCAGGGGAACAGCCCCAGCATTTT. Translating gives CASSEVSGEQPQHF.